The T cell receptor beta chain described here comes from a study of human T cells and chemical hapten exposure. Looking at the study overall: Recorded diagnoses among the mostly female patients were alopecia areata, totalis or universalis.

This clonotype is deemed medium-sized (0.01 to 0.1%). Indicated time point: pre-sensitization, week 0. As for treatment: therapeutic diphenylcyclopropenone sensitization with weekly scalp DPC. Blood draws preceded each patch test application. Individual cDNA molecules (in the library) carried attached unique molecular identifiers. In the authors' workflow: Across samples, TCR counts had a median of about 92,000 and ranged from roughly 23,224 to 690,600. TCRdb fed the RACE reads into MiXCR, producing one record per CDR3 protein. The V and J calls come from TCRdb's annotation, not from the publication. The sample has 95,000 to 150,000 distinct CDR3 sequences; roughly 14% are singletons. The sequenced sample was whole blood, obtained in connection with sensitization to the hapten diphenylcyclopropenone (DPC). This TCR came from a woman under 30 with alopecia areata. Some clones in this sample may be carry-over from other donors' samples.

CDR3 sequence reads: CATLKGNPSTDTQYF. The CDR3 DNA reads TGTGCCACCTTGAAGGGGAACCCTAGCACAGATACGCAGTATTTT. The chain carries TRBV2 and TRBJ2-3; perhaps TRBD1 as D (5 bases). Looked up from germline, CDR1 is SNHLY and CDR2 is FYNNEI. V was shortened by 10 bases and J by 0 bases, with 17 bases between the two germline ends. The CDR3 runs 15 residues. The full variable domain, with the rest looked up from reference TRBV2 and TRBJ2-3, is EPEVTQTPSHQVTQMGQEVILRCVPISNHLYFYWYRQILGQKVEFLVSFYNNEISEKSEIFDDQFSVERPDGSNFTLKIRSTKLEDSAMYFCATLKGNPSTDTQYFGPGTRLTVL.